This T cell receptor beta chain is drawn from a study of T cell responses to AZD1222 COVID-19 vaccine. The CDR3 sequence is 16 residues long. In germline, CDR1 is SGHRS, CDR2 YFSETQ. Trimming removed 4 bases from V and 6 bases from J, with 17 bases in between. Overall study findings and caveats: Vaccination with two AZD1222 doses was followed by a rise in Spike-specific TCR breadth and depth.

About this clone itself: Its antigen remains unknown.

Libraries were prepared by immunoSEQ multiplex PCR; TCRdb keeps only in-frame clonotypes and omits some of them. Here the sample spans 80,000 or so clones, around 90% being singletons. This TCR came from an adult in good health. Sequencing used peripheral blood, obtained on day 0 of MenACWY control vaccination. This chain uses TRBV5-1 with TRBJ1-6; unclear D gene. CDR3 amino acids: CASSTVLVGLNSPLHF. The CDR3 DNA follows: TGCGCCAGCAGCACCGTGCTGGTGGGCCTTAATTCACCCCTCCACTTT.